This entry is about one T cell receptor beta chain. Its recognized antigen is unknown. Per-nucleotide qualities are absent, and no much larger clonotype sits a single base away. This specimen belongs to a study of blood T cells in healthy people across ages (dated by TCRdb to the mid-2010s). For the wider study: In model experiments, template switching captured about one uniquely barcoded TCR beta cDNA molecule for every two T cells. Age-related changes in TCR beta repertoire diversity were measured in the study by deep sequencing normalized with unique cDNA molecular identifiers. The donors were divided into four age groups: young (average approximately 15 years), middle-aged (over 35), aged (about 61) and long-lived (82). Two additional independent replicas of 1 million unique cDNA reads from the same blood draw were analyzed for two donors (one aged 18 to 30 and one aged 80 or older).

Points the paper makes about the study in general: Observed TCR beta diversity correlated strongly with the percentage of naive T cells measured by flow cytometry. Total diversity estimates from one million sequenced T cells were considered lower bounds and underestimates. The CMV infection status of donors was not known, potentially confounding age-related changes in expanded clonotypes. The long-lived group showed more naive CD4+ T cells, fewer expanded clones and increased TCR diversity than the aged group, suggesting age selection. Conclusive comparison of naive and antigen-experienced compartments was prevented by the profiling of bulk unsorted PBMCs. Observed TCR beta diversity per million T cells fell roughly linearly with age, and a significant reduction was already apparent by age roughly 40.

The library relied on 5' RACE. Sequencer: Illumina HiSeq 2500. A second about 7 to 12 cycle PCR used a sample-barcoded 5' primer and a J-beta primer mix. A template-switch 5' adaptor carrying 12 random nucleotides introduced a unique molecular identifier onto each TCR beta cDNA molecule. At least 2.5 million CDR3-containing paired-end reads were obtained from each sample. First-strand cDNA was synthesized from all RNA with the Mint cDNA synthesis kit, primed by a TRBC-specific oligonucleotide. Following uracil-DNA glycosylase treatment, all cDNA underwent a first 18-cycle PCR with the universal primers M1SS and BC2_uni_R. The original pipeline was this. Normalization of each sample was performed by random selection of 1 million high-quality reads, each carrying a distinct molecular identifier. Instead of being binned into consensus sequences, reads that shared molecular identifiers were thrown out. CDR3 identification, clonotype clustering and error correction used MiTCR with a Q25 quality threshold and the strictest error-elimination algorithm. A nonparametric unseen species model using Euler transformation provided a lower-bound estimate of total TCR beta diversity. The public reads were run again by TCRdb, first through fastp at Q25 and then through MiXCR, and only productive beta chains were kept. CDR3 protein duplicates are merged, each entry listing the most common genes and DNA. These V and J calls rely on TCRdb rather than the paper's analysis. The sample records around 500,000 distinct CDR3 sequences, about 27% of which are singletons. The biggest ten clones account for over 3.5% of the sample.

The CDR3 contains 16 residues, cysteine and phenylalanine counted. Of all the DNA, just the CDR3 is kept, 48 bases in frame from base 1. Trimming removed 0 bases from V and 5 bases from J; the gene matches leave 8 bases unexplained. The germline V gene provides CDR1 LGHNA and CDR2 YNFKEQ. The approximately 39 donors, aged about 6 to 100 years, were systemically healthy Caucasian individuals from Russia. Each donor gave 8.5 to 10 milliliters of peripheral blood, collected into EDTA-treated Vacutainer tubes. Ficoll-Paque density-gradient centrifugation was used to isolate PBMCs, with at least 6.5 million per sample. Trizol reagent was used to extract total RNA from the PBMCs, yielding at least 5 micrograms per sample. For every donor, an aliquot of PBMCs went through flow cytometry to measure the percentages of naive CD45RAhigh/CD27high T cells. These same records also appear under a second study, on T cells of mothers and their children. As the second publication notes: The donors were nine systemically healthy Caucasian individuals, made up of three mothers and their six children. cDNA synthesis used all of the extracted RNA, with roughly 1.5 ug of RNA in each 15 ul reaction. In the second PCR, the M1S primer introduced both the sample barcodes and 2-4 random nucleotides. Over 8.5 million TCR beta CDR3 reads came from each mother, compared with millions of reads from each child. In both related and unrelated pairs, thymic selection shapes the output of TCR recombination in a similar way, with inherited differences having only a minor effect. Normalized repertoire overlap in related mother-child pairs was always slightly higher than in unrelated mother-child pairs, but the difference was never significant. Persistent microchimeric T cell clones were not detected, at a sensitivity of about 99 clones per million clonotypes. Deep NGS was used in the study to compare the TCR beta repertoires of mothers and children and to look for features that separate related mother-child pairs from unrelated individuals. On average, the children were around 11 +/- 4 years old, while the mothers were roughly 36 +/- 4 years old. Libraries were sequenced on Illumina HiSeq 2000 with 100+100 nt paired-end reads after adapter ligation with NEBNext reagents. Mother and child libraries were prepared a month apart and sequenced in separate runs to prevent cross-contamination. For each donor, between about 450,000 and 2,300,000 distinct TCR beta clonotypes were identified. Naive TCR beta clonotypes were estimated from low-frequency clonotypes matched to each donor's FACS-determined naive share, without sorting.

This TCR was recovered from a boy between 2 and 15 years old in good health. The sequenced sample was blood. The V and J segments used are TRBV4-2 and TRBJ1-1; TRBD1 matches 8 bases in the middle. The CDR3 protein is CASSQDSARGRTEAFF. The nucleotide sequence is TGTGCCAGCAGCCAAGATAGTGCCAGGGGGCGTACTGAAGCTTTCTTT.